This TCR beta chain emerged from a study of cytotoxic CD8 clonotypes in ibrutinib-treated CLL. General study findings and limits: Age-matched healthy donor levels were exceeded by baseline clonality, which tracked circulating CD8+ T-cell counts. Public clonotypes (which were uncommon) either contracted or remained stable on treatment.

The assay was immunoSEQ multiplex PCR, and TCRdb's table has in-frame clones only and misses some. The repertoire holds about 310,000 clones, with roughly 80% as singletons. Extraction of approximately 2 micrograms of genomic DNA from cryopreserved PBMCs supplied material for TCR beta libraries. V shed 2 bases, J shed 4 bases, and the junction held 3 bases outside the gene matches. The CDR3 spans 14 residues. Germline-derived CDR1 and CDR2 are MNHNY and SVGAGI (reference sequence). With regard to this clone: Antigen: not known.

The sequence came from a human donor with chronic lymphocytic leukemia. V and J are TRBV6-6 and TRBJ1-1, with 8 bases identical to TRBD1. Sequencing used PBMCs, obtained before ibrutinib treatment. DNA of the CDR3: TGTGCCAGCAGTTACGCCGACAGGGGCACTGAAGCTTTCTTT. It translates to CASSYADRGTEAFF.